A single sample gave rise to the 17 T cell receptor beta chains below, sequenced in a study of blood T cell repertoires in COVID-19. TCRdb's copy holds only in-frame clones and misses some; the assay was immunoSEQ multiplex PCR. The table includes about 220,000 clones, roughly 90% detected once. Sample: peripheral blood. The receptor set was obtained from a man in his forties with active or convalescent COVID-19.

J is TRBJ2-2 and V is TRBV5-5; 7 bases line up with TRBD1. Germline V gives CDR1 SGHKS, CDR2 YYEKEE (reference sequence). The CDR3 length is 16 residues. J lost 2 bases, V lost 2 bases, and 6 bases had no gene match. The CDR3 region is CASSLQGLVNTGELFF. The CDR3 DNA reads as TGTGCCAGCAGCTTACAGGGGTTAGTAAACACCGGGGAGCTGTTTTTT.

The J gene is TRBJ2-4, the V gene TRBV6-5, with a possible D match to TRBD2 (7 bases). Trimming stripped 7 bases from V and 6 bases from J, with 16 bases between. There are 14 residues in the CDR3. Germline V CDR1 and CDR2: MNHEY, SVGAGI. The CDR3 region has the DNA TGTGCCAGCATGCGGGAGACAGGAGTAAACATTCAGTACTTC. Its protein product is CASMRETGVNIQYF.

The V call is TRBV29-1, the J call TRBJ1-5; the D gene is possibly TRBD1 (6 bases). The CDR3 loop spans 13 amino acids. Germline lookup yields CDR1 SQVTM and CDR2 ANQGSEA. V was shortened by 5 bases and J by 4 bases, with 12 bases between the two germline ends. This chain's CDR3 is CSVPGEINQPQHF. CDR3 sequence (DNA): TGCAGCGTTCCAGGGGAAATTAATCAGCCCCAGCATTTT.

The genes are TRBV10-3 and TRBJ1-5; unclear D gene. V was shortened by 6 bases and J by 9 bases, with 15 bases between the two germline ends. The CDR3 has 13 amino acids. CDR1 and CDR2 (germline): ENHRY, SYGVKD. The CDR3 DNA is TGTGCCATCAGCACGGACTCTCTGCGGCCCCAGCATTTT. This sequence encodes CAISTDSLRPQHF.

The genes are TRBV6-5 and TRBJ1-6; possible D gene TRBD1, 5 bases. Per the germline V gene, CDR1 is MNHEY and CDR2 is SVGAGI. The CDR3 sequence is 13 residues long. V lost 6 bases, J lost 7 bases, and 10 bases lay in between. In DNA form, the CDR3 reads TGTGCCAGCAGCGCCACAGGAAATTCACCCCTCCACTTT. Residues: CASSATGNSPLHF.

The CDR3 DNA is TGTGCCAGCAGTTTCACGGACTATGGCTACACCTTC. The encoded protein is CASSFTDYGYTF. The J gene is TRBJ1-2, the V gene TRBV12-3 or TRBV12-4; D remains ambiguous. The CDR3 contains 12 residues. V was clipped by 3 bases and J by 3 bases, with 5 bases between them.

This chain connects TRBV28 to TRBJ1-5, with D possibly TRBD1 on 5 matching bases. With 7 bases removed from V and 4 bases from J, the gap between germline ends came to 14 bases. Germline assignment: CDR1 MDHEN and CDR2 SYDVKM. The CDR3 sequence is 14 residues long. CDR3 sequence: CASTTLRVNQPQHF. The CDR3 nucleotides read TGTGCCAGCACCACCCTCAGGGTTAATCAGCCCCAGCATTTT. Complete variable domain (other parts from reference TRBV28 and TRBJ1-5): DVKVTQSSRYLVKRTGEKVFLECVQDMDHENMFWYRQDPGLGLRLIYFSYDVKMKEKGDIPEGYSVSREKKERFSLILESASTNQTSMYLCASTTLRVNQPQHFGDGTRLSIL.

V usage is TRBV2 and J usage is TRBJ2-1, with TRBD2 identical over 7 bases. There are 12 residues in the CDR3. Trimming at V came to 7 bases and at J to 5 bases, leaving 2 bases not matched to a gene. The germline CDR1 and CDR2 sequences are SNHLY and FYNNEI. As DNA, the CDR3 is TGTGCCAGCACCACTAGCGACAATGAGCAGTTCTTC. Translation gives CASTTSDNEQFF.

V gene TRBV27 combines with J gene TRBJ1-1; TRBD1 agrees at 7 bases. The CDR3 runs 12 residues. CDR1 is MNHEY and CDR2 is SMNVEV in the germline V gene (reference sequence). V was clipped by 6 bases and J by 10 bases; unmatched bases: 8. CDR3 sequence: CASRGQDEVAFF. The CDR3 coding sequence is TGTGCCAGCAGAGGACAGGATGAAGTAGCTTTCTTT.

As DNA, the CDR3 is TGTGCCAGTGTGGACAGGGAAAATGAAAAACTGTTTTTT. This codes for CASVDRENEKLFF. The V gene is TRBV3-1 (or the pseudogene TRBV3-2), the J gene TRBJ1-4; 8 bases agree with TRBD1. This CDR3 is 13 amino acids long. V trimming: 9 bases; J trimming: 5 bases; junction bases outside the gene matches: 5. Germline lookup yields CDR1 LGHDT and CDR2 YNNKEL (reference sequence).

This clone was picked up one time. This sequence joins TRBV5-1 and TRBJ2-5; tentatively, D is TRBD1 (5 bases). The CDR3 consists of 15 residues. The germline CDR1 and CDR2 sequences are SGHRS and YFSETQ. V dropped 1 base and J dropped 3 bases, with 13 bases sitting between them. The DNA for the CDR3 is TGCGCCAGCAGCTTGACTTTCCAACAGGAAGAGACCCAGTACTTC. Amino acid sequence: CASSLTFQQEETQYF.

The chain combines TRBV6-6 with TRBJ2-6; D uncertain. V gave up 7 bases and J gave up 4 bases, with 14 bases separating them. Germline V CDR1 and CDR2: MNHNY, SVGAGI (reference sequence). The CDR3 contains 15 residues. CDR3 region: CASTLGGLGANVLTF. DNA of the CDR3: TGTGCCAGCACCCTCGGTGGGCTCGGGGCCAACGTCCTGACTTTC.

The gene calls are TRBV2 and TRBJ2-3, with 11 nucleotides matching TRBD2. Unmatched junction bases numbered 10, after V lost 9 bases and J lost 5 bases. This CDR3 spans 15 amino acids. Germline CDR1 is SNHLY and CDR2 is FYNNEI. CDR3 DNA: TGTGCCAGTAGGGGGCTAGCGGGAGGAAGAGATACGCAGTATTTT. Amino acid sequence: CASRGLAGGRDTQYF. The full variable domain, in which reference TRBV2 and TRBJ2-3 provide the parts outside the CDR3, is EPEVTQTPSHQVTQMGQEVILRCVPISNHLYFYWYRQILGQKVEFLVSFYNNEISEKSEIFDDQFSVERPDGSNFTLKIRSTKLEDSAMYFCASRGLAGGRDTQYFGPGTRLTVL.

The chain carries TRBV11-2 and TRBJ2-5, with D tentatively TRBD2 (5 bases). CDR3 size: 14 residues. V gave up 0 bases and J gave up 5 bases, with 10 bases separating them. Germline values: CDR1 SGHAT, CDR2 FQNNGV. CDR3 amino acids: CASSLDARGETQYF. CDR3 sequence (DNA): TGTGCCAGCAGCTTAGACGCCAGAGGGGAGACCCAGTACTTC.

The chain links TRBV19 to TRBJ2-1; D is uncertain. This CDR3 contains 13 residues. Trimming pared 1 base from V and 7 bases from J, leaving 8 bases between. Germline lookup yields CDR1 LNHDA and CDR2 SQIVND (reference sequence). DNA for the CDR3: TGTGCCAGTAGTATAGCCCCCCTGAATGAGCAGTTCTTC. Its translation: CASSIAPLNEQFF.

The genes are TRBV6-5 and TRBJ1-4, with D maybe TRBD1 (5 bases). V dropped 2 bases and J dropped 10 bases, with 17 bases sitting between them. The germline V gene encodes CDR1 MNHEY and CDR2 SVGAGI. The CDR3 runs to 15 residues. The CDR3 reads CASSYRWTNTRKLFF. The CDR3 bases are TGTGCCAGCAGTTACCGCTGGACAAATACGAGAAAACTGTTTTTT.

This clone was counted only a few times. The chain uses TRBV2 and TRBJ1-2; D uncertain. Germline V gene data show CDR1 as SNHLY and CDR2 as FYNNEI. The CDR3 loop spans 15 amino acids. V was shortened by 3 bases and J by 8 bases, with 19 bases between the two germline ends. The CDR3 coding sequence is TGTGCCAGCAGTGATCTAATACCCTTACCCAAAGGCTACACCTTC. It codes for CASSDLIPLPKGYTF.